What follows is one T cell receptor (beta chain) and its context. This CDR3 contains 14 residues. Germline lookup yields CDR1 GTSNPN and CDR2 SVGIG (reference sequence). The V segment lost 0 bases and the J segment 8 bases; nucleotides outside the gene matches: 6. The sample originates from a study of blood T cell repertoires in COVID-19. Using immunoSEQ multiplex PCR, the repertoire was profiled, and TCRdb retains in-frame clones only, with some absent. Of roughly 100,000 clones in the sample, roughly nine tenths were seen once. The chain has TRBV30 and TRBJ1-4; TRBD1 matches at 7 bases. The TCR sequence derives from a woman between 50 and 59 years old with COVID-19, enrolled during active disease. The sequenced material came from peripheral blood. The CDR3 nucleotides are TGTGCCTGGAGTGTTGAGGGGGCCGGAGAAAAACTGTTTTTT. Its translation is CAWSVEGAGEKLFF.